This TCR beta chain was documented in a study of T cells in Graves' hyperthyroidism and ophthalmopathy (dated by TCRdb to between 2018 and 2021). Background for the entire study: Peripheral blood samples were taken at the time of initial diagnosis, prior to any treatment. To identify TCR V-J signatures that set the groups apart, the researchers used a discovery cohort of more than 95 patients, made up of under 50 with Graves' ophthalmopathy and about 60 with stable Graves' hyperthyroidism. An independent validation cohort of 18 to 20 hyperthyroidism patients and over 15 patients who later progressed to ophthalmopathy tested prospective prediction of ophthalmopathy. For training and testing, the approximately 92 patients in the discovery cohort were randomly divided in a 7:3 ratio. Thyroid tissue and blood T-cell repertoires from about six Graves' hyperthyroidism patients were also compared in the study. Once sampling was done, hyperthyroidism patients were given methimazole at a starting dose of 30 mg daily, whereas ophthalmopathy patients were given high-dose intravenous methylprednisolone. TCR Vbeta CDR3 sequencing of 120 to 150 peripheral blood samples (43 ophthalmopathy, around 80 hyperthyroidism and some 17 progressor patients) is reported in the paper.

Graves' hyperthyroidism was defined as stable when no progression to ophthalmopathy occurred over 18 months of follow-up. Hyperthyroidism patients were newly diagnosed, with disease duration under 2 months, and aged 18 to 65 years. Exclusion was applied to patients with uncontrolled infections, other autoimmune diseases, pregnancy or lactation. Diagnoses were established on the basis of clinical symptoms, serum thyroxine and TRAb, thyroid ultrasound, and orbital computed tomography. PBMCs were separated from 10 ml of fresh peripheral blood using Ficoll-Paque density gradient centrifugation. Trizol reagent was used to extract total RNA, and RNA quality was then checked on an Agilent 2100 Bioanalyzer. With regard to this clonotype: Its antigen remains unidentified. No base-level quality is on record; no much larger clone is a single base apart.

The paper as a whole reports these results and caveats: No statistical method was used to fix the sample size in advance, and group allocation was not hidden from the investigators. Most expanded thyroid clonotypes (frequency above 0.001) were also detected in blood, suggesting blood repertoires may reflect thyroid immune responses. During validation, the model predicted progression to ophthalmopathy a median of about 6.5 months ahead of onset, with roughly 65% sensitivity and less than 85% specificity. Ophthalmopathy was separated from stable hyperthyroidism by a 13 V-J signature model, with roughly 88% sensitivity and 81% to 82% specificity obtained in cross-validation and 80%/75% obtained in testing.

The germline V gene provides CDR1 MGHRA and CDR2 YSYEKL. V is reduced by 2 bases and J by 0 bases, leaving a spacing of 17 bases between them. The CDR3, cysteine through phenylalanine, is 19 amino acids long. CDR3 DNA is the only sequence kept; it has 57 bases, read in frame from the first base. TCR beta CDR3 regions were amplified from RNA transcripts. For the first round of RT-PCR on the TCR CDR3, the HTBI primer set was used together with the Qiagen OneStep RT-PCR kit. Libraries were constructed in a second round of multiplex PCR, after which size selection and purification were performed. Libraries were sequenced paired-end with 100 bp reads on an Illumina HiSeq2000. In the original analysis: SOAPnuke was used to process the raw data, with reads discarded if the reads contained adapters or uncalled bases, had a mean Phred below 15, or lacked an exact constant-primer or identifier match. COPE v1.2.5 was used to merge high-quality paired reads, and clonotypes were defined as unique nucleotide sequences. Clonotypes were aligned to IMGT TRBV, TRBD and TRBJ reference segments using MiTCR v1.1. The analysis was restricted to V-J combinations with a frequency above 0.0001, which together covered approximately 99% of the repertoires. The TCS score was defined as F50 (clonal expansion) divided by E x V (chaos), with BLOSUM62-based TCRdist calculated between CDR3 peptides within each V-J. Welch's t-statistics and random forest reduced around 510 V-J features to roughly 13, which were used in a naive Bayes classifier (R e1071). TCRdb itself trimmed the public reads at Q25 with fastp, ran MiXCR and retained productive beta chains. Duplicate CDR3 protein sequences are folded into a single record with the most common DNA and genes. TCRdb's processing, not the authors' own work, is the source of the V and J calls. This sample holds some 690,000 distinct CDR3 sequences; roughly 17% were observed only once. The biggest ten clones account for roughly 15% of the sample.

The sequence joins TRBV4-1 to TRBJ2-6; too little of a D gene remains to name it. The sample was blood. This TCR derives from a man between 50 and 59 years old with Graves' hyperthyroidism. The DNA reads TGCGCCAGCAGCCAACCCTGGAGATCTCGAAGCTCTGGGGCCAACGTCCTGACTTTC. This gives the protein CASSQPWRSRSSGANVLTF.